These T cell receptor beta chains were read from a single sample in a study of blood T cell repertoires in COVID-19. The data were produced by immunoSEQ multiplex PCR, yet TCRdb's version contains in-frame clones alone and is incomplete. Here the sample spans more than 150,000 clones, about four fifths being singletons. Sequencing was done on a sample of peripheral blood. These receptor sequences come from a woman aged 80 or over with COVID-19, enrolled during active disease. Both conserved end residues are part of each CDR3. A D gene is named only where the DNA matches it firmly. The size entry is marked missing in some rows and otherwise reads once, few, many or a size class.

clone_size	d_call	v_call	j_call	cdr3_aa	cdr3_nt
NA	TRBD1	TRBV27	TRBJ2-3	CASSLRTGPRGTDTQYF	TGTGCCAGCAGTCTAAGGACAGGCCCTAGAGGTACAGATACGCAGTATTTT
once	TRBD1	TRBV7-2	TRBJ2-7	CASSLGTGNPYEQYF	TGTGCCAGCAGCTTAGGGACAGGGAACCCCTACGAGCAGTACTTC
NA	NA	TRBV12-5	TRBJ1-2	CASGFNNGYTF	TGTGCTAGTGGTTTTAATAATGGCTACACCTTC
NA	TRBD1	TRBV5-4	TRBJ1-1	CASSSYGTASTEAFF	TGTGCCAGCAGCTCCTACGGGACAGCAAGCACTGAAGCTTTCTTT
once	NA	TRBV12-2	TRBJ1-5	CASRQSGGNCGQPQHF	TGTGCAAGTCGCCAATCAGGGGGCAATTGTGGTCAGCCCCAGCATTTT
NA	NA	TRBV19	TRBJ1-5	CASNGRDQPQHF	TGTGCCAGTAATGGCAGGGATCAGCCCCAGCATTTT
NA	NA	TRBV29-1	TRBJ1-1	CSVGGGAGAEAFF	TGCAGCGTTGGAGGGGGGGCCGGGGCCGAAGCTTTCTTT
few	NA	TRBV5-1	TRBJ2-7	CASRSTRLPYEQYF	TGCGCCAGCAGGTCGACGAGACTACCCTACGAGCAGTACTTC
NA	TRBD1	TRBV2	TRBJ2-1	CATIGTDNEQFF	TGTGCCACAATCGGGACAGACAATGAGCAGTTCTTC
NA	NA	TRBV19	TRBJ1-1	CASSNVVLDSEAFF	TGTGCCAGTAGTAATGTGGTATTAGATTCTGAAGCTTTCTTT
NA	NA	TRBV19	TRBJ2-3	CASSIGGSSGDTQYF	TGTGCCAGTAGTATTGGGGGCTCATCAGGGGATACGCAGTATTTT
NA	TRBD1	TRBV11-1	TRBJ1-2	CASSLLQGTVNGYTF	TGTGCCAGCAGCTTATTACAGGGGACAGTGAATGGCTACACCTTC
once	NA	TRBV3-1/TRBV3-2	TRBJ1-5	CASSQVREQPNQPQHF	TGTGCCAGCAGCCAAGTACGAGAACAGCCCAATCAGCCCCAGCATTTT
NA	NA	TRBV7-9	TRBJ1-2	CASSGYRESNYGYTF	TGTGCCAGCAGCGGTTACAGGGAATCTAACTATGGCTACACCTTC
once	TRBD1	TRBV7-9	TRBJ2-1	CASSNRQGPYNEQFF	TGTGCCAGCAGCAACAGACAGGGACCCTACAATGAGCAGTTCTTC
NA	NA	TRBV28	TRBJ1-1	CASSFSPSTEAFF	TGTGCCAGCAGTTTCTCCCCTTCCACTGAAGCTTTCTTT
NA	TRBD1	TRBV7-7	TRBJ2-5	CASSAGTGNRGETQYF	TGTGCCAGCAGCGCTGGGACAGGGAACAGGGGAGAGACCCAGTACTTC
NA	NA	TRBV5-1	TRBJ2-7	CASSLYLMDSTYEQYF	TGCGCCAGCAGCTTATATCTAATGGACTCGACCTACGAGCAGTACTTC
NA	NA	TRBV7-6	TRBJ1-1	CASSPYRAADTEAFF	TGTGCCAGCAGCCCTTACAGGGCTGCGGACACTGAAGCTTTCTTT
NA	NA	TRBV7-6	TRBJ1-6	CASSLVRGSNSPLHF	TGTGCCAGCAGCTTAGTAAGGGGGAGCAATTCACCCCTCCACTTT
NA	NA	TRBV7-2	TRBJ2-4	CASSPGARSQNIQYF	TGTGCCAGCAGCCCTGGGGCGAGAAGCCAAAACATTCAGTACTTC
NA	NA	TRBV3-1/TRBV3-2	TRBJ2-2	CASSPRGRDTGELFF	TGTGCCAGCAGCCCACGAGGGCGGGACACCGGGGAGCTGTTTTTT
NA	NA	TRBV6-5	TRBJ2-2	CASSSGTLVTGELFF	TGTGCCAGCAGTTCCGGGACATTAGTGACCGGGGAGCTGTTTTTT
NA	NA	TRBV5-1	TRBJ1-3	CASAATQGAGNTIYF	TGCGCCAGCGCTGCAACACAGGGCGCTGGAAACACCATATATTTT
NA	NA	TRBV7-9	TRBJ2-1	CASSLNTRNFNEQFF	TGTGCCAGCAGCTTAAATACTAGGAACTTCAATGAGCAGTTCTTC
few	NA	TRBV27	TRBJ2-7	CASSYRQTYEQYF	TGTGCCAGCAGTTACCGACAGACCTACGAGCAGTACTTC
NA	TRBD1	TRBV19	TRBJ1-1	CASSTTGGMTEAFF	TGTGCCAGTAGTACAACAGGGGGCATGACTGAAGCTTTCTTT
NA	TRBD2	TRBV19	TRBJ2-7	CASRGLAGGTYEQYF	TGTGCCAGCCGGGGGCTAGCGGGTGGTACCTACGAGCAGTACTTC
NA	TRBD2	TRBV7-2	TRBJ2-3	CASSFPLLAGGSTDTQYF	TGTGCCAGCAGCTTCCCCCTCCTAGCGGGGGGTAGCACAGATACGCAGTATTTT
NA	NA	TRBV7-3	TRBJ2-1	CASSFGAGVNEQFF	TGTGCCAGCAGCTTCGGGGCAGGGGTGAATGAGCAGTTCTTC
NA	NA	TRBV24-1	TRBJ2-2	CATSDFYGSTGELFF	TGTGCCACCAGTGATTTCTACGGGTCGACCGGGGAGCTGTTTTTT
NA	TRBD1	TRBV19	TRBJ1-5	CASSIYTGTGDYSNQPQHF	TGTGCCAGTAGTATATACACCGGGACAGGGGACTATAGCAATCAGCCCCAGCATTTT
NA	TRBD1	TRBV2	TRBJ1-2	CASSETALQGAYYGYTF	TGTGCCAGCAGTGAAACGGCACTACAGGGGGCCTACTATGGCTACACCTTC
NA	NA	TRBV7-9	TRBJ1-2	CASTPGDGGFYGYTF	TGTGCCAGCACCCCAGGGGACGGAGGCTTCTATGGCTACACCTTC
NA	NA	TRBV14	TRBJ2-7	CASSQDPSSYEQYF	TGTGCCAGCAGCCAAGACCCTAGCTCCTACGAGCAGTACTTC
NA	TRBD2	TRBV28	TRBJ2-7	CASSSGPDGTSGRAGDEQYF	TGTGCCAGCAGTTCGGGCCCAGACGGGACTAGCGGGAGGGCCGGGGACGAGCAGTACTTC
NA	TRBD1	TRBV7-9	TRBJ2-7	CASSFRDRAWGQYF	TGTGCCAGCAGCTTTCGGGACAGGGCCTGGGGGCAGTACTTC
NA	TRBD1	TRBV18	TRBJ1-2	CASSPARDRDYGYTF	TGTGCCAGCTCACCTGCCCGGGACAGGGATTATGGCTACACCTTC
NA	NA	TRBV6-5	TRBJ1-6	CASSYIRGNSPLHF	TGTGCCAGCAGTTATATTAGGGGTAATTCACCCCTCCACTTT
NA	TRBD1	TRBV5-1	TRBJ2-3	CASSLPQDRDEVDTQYF	TGCGCCAGCAGCTTGCCTCAGGACAGGGACGAAGTAGATACGCAGTATTTT
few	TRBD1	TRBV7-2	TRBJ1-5	CASSLVGTGGIGQPQHF	TGTGCCAGCAGCTTAGTTGGGACAGGGGGCATCGGCCAGCCCCAGCATTTT
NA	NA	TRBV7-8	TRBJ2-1	CASSESLAYNEQFF	TGTGCCAGCAGCGAAAGTCTAGCGTACAATGAGCAGTTCTTC
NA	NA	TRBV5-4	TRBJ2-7	CASSLSGAEQYF	TGTGCCAGCAGCCTGTCTGGAGCCGAGCAGTACTTC
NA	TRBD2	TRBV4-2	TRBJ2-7	CASSQDVLAGVYEQYF	TGTGCCAGCAGCCAAGACGTCCTAGCGGGGGTCTACGAGCAGTACTTC
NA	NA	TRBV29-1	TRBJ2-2	CSGNQGPGELFF	TGCAGCGGAAATCAGGGGCCCGGGGAGCTGTTTTTT
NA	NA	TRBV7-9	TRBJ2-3	CASSTRRDSTDTQYF	TGTGCCAGCAGCACAAGACGGGATAGCACAGATACGCAGTATTTT
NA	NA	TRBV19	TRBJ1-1	CASSIAGLAFF	TGTGCCAGTAGTATAGCAGGGCTCGCTTTCTTT
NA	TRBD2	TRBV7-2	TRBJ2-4	CASSPAGGGNIQYF	TGTGCCAGCAGCCCAGCGGGAGGAGGTAACATTCAGTACTTC
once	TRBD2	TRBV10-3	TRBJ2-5	CAISGAGEETQYF	TGTGCCATCAGTGGAGCGGGAGAGGAGACCCAGTACTTC
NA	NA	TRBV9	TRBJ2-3	CASSRSADTDTQYF	TGTGCCAGCAGCCGGTCGGCGGACACAGATACGCAGTATTTT
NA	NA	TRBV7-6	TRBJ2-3	CASSHLGERWLDTQYF	TGTGCCAGCAGCCACCTTGGGGAGAGGTGGCTTGATACGCAGTATTTT
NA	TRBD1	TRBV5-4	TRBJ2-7	CASSLPDRTYEQYF	TGTGCCAGCAGCTTACCGGACAGGACTTACGAGCAGTACTTC
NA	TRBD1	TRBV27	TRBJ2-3	CASSSTGHEAGTQYF	TGTGCCAGCAGTTCGACAGGGCATGAGGCAGGTACGCAGTATTTT
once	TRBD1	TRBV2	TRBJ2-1	CAIWGGQGVNEQFF	TGTGCCATCTGGGGGGGACAGGGGGTCAATGAGCAGTTCTTC
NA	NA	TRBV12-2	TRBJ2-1	CASRFRDREFGEQFF	TGTGCAAGTCGCTTCCGGGACAGGGAATTCGGTGAGCAGTTCTTC
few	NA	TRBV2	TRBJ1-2	CASSSYGDYGYTF	TGTGCCAGCAGTTCATACGGGGACTATGGCTACACCTTC